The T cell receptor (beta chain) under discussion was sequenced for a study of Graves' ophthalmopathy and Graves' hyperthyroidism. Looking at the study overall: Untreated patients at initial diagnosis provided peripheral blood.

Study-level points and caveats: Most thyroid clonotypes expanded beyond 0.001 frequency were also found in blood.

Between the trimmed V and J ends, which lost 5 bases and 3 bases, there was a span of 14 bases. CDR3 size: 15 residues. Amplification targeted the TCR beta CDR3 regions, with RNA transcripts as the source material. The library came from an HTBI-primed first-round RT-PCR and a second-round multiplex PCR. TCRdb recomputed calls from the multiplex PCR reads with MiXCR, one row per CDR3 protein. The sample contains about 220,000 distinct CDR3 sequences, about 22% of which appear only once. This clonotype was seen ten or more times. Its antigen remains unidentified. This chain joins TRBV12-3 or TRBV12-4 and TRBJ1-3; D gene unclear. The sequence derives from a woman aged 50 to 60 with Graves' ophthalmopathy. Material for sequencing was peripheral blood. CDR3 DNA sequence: TGTGCCAGCAGTACACATGGGGTTGTTGGAAACACCATATATTTT. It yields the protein CASSTHGVVGNTIYF.